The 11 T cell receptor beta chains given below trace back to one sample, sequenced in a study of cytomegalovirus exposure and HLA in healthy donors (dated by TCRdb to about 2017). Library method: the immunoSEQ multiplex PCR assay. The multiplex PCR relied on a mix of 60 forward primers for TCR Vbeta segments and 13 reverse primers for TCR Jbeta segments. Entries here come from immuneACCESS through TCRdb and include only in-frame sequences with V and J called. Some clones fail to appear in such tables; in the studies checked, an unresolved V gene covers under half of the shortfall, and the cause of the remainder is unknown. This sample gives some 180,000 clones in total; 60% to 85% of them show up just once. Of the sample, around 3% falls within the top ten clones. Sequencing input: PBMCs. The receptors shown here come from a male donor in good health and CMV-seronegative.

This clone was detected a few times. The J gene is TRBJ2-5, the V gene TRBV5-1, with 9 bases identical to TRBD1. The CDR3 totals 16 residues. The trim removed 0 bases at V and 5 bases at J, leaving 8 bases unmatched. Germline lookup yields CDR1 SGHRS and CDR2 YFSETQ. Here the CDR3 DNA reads TGCGCCAGCAGCTTGGCCCAAGGGACAGGGCAGGAGACCCAGTACTTC. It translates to CASSLAQGTGQETQYF.

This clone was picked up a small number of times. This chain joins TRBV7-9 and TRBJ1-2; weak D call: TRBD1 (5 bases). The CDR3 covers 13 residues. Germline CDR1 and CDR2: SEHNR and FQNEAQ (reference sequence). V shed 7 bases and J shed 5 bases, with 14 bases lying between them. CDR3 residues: CASTPRGKYGYTF. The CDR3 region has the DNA TGTGCCAGCACCCCCCGGGGGAAGTATGGCTACACCTTC.

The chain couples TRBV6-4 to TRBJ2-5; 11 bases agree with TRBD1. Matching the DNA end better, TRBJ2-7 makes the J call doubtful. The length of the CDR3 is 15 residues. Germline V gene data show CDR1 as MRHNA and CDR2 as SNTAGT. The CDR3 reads CASRLEGQGVYEQYF. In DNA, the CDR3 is TGTGCCAGCAGACTCGAGGGACAGGGGGTCTACGAGCAGTACTTC.

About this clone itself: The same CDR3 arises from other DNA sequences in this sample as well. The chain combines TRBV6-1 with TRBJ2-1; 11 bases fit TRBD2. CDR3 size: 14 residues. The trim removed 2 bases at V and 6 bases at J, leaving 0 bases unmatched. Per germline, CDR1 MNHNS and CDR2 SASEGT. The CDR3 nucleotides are TGTGCCAGCAGTGAACTAGCGGGGGGCAATGAGCAGTTCTTC. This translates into CASSELAGGNEQFF.

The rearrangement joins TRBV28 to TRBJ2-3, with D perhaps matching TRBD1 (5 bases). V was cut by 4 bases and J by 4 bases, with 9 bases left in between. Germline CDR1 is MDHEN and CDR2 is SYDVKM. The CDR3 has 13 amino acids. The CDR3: CASSSQGADTQYF. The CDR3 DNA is TGTGCCAGCAGTTCTCAGGGCGCAGATACGCAGTATTTT.

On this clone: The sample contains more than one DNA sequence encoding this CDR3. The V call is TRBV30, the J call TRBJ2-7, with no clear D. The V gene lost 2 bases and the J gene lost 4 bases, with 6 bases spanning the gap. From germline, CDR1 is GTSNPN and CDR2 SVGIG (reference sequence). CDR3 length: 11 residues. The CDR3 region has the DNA TGTGCCTGGAGTCTTTTATACGAGCAGTACTTC. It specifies CAWSLLYEQYF. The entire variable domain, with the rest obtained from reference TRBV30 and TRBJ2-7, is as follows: SQTIHQWPATLVQPVGSPLSLECTVEGTSNPNLYWYRQAAGRGLQLLFYSVGIGQISSEVPQNLSASRPQDRQFILSSKKLLLSDSGFYLCAWSLLYEQYFGPGTRLTVT.

The CDR3 sequence: CASNRPGDYEQYF. In DNA form, the CDR3 reads TGTGCCAGCAACAGACCGGGGGACTACGAGCAGTACTTC. The gene calls are TRBV6-5 and TRBJ2-7; tentative D call: TRBD2 (6 bases). V lost 7 bases to trimming and J lost 3 bases, with 13 bases between them. The CDR3 has 13 residues. Germline CDR1 MNHEY, CDR2 SVGAGI.

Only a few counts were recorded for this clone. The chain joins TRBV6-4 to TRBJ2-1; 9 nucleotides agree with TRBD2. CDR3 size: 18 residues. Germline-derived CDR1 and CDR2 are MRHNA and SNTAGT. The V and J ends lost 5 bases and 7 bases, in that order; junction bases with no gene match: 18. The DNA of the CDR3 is TGTGCCAGCAGTCTTTACTCTCCCTCAGCGGGGGGATTAAATGAGCAGTTCTTC. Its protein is CASSLYSPSAGGLNEQFF.

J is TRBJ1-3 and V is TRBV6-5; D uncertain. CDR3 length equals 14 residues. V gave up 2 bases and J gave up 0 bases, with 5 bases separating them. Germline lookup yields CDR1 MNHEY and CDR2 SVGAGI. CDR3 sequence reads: CASSYGPSGNTIYF. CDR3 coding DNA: TGTGCCAGCAGTTACGGGCCCTCTGGAAACACCATATATTTT.

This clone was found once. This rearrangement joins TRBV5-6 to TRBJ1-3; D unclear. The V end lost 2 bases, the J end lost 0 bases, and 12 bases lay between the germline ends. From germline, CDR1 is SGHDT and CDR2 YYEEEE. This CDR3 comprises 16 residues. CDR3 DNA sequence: TGTGCCAGCAGCTTTGAGGGTTGGAGCTCTGGAAACACCATATATTTT. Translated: CASSFEGWSSGNTIYF. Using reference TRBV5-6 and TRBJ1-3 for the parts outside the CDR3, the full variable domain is DAGVTQSPTHLIKTRGQQVTLRCSPKSGHDTVSWYQQALGQGPQFIFQYYEEEERQRGNFPDRFSGHQFPNYSSELNVNALLLGDSALYLCASSFEGWSSGNTIYFGEGSWLTVV.

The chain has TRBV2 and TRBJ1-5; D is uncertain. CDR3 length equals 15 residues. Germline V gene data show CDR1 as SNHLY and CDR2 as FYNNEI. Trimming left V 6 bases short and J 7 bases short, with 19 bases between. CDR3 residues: CASSPGRSGKQPQHF. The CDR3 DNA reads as TGTGCCAGCAGCCCAGGACGGAGCGGTAAGCAGCCCCAGCATTTT.